Given below is one T cell receptor beta chain in context. The antigen is not known. Sequencing was performed with immunoSEQ multiplex PCR; in TCRdb, only in-frame clones are kept and a portion is missing. Of some 2,000,000 clones listed, about 95% are singletons. Naivety among CD8 cells was defined by CD45RO negativity and positive CCR7 selection, thereby excluding terminally differentiated effector memory CD45RA+ cells. This sample was taken from a study of shared clonotypes between healthy human individuals. Study-wide findings and caveats: Larger estimated richness was generally recorded for naive subsets relative to memory subsets.

Sequenced sample: naive CD8+ T cells sorted from blood. The receptor was isolated from a man younger than 35 in good health.

DNA for the CDR3: TGTGCCAGCAGCGGACCAGGGGAGCAGTACTTC. It translates to CASSGPGEQYF. The chain employs TRBV7-2 and TRBJ2-7; a weak D match, TRBD1 (5 bases). The germline V and J ends were trimmed by 5 bases and 7 bases, with 9 bases remaining between them. The length of the CDR3 is 11 residues. The germline gives CDR1 SGHTA, CDR2 FQGNSA.